This note documents a single T cell receptor beta chain sequence. Germline trimming cut 2 bases from V and 4 bases from J; bases unmatched to any gene: 6. The CDR3 totals 15 residues. In germline, CDR1 is SGHNT, CDR2 YYREEE (reference sequence). The record originates from a study of control samples from healthy donors and cancer patients. TCRdb's copy holds only in-frame clones and misses some; the assay was immunoSEQ multiplex PCR. The data hold about 120,000 clones, with just under 90% observed a single time. This TCR came from a man between 25 and 39 years old in good health. The rearrangement links TRBV5-4 to TRBJ1-1, with 9 bases fitting TRBD1. Material: blood. CDR3 sequence (DNA): TGTGCCAGCAGCTTTGGTGACAGGGGGACCACTGAAGCTTTCTTT. Translated, it gives CASSFGDRGTTEAFF.